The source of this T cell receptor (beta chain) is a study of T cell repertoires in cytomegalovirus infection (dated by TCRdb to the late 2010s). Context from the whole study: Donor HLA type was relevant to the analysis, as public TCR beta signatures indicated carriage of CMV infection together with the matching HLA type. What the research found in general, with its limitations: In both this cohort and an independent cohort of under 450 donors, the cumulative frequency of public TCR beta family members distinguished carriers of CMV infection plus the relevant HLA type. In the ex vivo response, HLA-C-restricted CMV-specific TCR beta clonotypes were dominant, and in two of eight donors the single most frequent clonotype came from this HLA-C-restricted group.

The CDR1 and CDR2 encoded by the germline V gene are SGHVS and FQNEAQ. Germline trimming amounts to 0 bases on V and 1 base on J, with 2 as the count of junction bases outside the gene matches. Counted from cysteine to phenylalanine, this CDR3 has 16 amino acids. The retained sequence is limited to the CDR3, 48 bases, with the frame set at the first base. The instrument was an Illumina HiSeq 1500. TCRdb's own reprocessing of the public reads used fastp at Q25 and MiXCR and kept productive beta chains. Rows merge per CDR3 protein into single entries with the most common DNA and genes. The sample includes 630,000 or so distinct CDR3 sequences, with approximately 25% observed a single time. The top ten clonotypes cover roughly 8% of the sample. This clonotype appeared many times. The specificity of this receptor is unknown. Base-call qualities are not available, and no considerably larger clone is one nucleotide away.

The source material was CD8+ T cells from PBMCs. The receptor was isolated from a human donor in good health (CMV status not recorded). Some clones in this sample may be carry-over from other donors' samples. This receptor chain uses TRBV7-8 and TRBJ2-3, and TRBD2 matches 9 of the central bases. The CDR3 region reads CASSLALAGRTDTQYF. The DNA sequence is TGTGCCAGCAGCTTAGCACTAGCGGGCCGCACAGATACGCAGTATTTT. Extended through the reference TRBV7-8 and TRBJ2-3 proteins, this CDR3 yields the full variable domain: GAGVSQSPRYKVAKRGQDVALRCDPISGHVSLFWYQQALGQGPEFLTYFQNEAQLDKSGLPSDRFFAERPEGSVSTLKIQRTQQEDSAVYLCASSLALAGRTDTQYFGPGTRLTVL.